Described below is a single TCR beta chain sequence and its context. The sample originates from a study of human T cells and chemical hapten exposure. V was pared by 7 bases and J by 0 bases, with 5 bases of the junction left unmatched. Germline loops: CDR1 KGHDR, CDR2 SFDVKD. The length of the CDR3 is 15 residues. TCRdb reprocessed the RACE reads via MiXCR and lists one record per CDR3 protein. The profile shows some 62,000 distinct CDR3 sequences, approximately 10% of them singletons. Time point here: patch test 3, about 24 weeks after DPC sensitization. Treatment meaning: therapeutic diphenylcyclopropenone sensitization with weekly scalp DPC.

The source is a woman in her thirties with alopecia areata. Some clones in this sample may be carry-over from other donors' samples. The chain joins TRBV24-1 to TRBJ2-1, with TRBD1 matching over 7 bases. The specimen was whole blood, collected in connection with sensitization to the hapten diphenylcyclopropenone (DPC). Written as DNA, the CDR3 is TGTGCCACCAGCCGGACAGGAGGCTCCTACAATGAGCAGTTCTTC. Translation gives CATSRTGGSYNEQFF.